This TCR beta chain was documented in a study of cytomegalovirus exposure and HLA in healthy donors. About this clone: The antigen remains unidentified.

The CDR3 runs 15 residues. Germline CDR1 is SEHNR and CDR2 is FQNEAQ (reference sequence). The V and J ends lost 5 bases and 3 bases respectively, with 16 bases between them. A multiplex PCR was run with 60 Vbeta primers and 13 Jbeta primers. Clones were sequenced by immunoSEQ multiplex PCR, and TCRdb holds only the in-frame ones, with some missing. The sample holds about 110,000 clones; more than 70% are singletons and the top ten take around 2.1%. Study findings and constraints: Some public TCRs appeared in many individuals, while most sequences were rare. What TCR beta sequences reportedly achieved was accurate prediction of HLA-A and HLA-B alleles in most subjects.

The sample comprised PBMCs. This receptor was obtained from a man in his late teens or twenties in good health and CMV-seronegative. This chain joins TRBV7-9 and TRBJ1-1; a weak D match, TRBD1 (6 bases). The DNA of the CDR3 is TGTGCCAGCAGCCCATTGTCTAAGGGGGACACTGAAGCTTTCTTT. The encoded protein is CASSPLSKGDTEAFF.